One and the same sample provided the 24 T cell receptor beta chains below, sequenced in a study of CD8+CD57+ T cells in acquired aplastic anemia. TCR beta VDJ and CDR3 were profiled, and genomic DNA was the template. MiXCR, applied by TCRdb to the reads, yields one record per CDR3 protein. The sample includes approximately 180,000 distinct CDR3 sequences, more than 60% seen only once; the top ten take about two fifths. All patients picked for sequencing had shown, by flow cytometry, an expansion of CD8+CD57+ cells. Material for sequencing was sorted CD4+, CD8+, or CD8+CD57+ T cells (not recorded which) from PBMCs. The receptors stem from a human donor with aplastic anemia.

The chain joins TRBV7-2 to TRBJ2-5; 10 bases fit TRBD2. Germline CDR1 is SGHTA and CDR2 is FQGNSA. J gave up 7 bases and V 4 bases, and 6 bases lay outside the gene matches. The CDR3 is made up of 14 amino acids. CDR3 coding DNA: TGTGCCAGCAGCTCCGGGACTAGCGACGGGACCCAGTACTTC. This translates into CASSSGTSDGTQYF. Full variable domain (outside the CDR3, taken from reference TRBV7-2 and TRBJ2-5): GAGVSQSPSNKVTEKGKDVELRCDPISGHTALYWYRQSLGQGLEFLIYFQGNSAPDKSGLPSDRFSAERTGGSVSTLTIQRTQQEDSAVYLCASSSGTSDGTQYFGPGTRLLVL.

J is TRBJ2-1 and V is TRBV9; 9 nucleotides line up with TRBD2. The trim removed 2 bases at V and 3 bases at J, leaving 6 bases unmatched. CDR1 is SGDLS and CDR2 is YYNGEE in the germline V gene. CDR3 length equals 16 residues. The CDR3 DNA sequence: TGTGCCAGCAGCGTTAGCGGGAGTGATTTCTACAATGAGCAGTTCTTC. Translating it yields CASSVSGSDFYNEQFF. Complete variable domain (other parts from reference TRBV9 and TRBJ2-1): DSGVTQTPKHLITATGQRVTLRCSPRSGDLSVYWYQQSLDQGLQFLIQYYNGEERAKGNILERFSAQQFPDLHSELNLSSLELGDSALYFCASSVSGSDFYNEQFFGPGTRLTVL.

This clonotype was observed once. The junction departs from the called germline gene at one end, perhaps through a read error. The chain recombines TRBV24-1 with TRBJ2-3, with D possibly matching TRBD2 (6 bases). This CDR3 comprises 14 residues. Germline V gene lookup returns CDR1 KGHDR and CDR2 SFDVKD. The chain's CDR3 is CATSDPGEADAQYF. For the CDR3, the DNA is TGTGCCACCAGTGATCCGGGGGAGGCAGATGCGCAGTATTTT.

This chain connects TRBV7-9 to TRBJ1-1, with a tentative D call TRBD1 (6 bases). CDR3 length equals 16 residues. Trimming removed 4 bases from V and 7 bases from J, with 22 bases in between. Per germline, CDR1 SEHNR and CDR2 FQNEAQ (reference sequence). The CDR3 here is CASSYLKGDVGLEAFF. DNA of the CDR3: TGTGCCAGCAGCTACCTCAAGGGGGACGTGGGGCTTGAAGCTTTCTTT.

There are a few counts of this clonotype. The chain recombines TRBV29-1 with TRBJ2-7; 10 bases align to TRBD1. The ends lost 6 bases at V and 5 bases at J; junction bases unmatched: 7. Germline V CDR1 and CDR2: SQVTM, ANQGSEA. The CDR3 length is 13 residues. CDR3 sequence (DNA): TGCAGCGTCAAGGGACAGGGGTACGACGAGCAGTACTTC. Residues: CSVKGQGYDEQYF.

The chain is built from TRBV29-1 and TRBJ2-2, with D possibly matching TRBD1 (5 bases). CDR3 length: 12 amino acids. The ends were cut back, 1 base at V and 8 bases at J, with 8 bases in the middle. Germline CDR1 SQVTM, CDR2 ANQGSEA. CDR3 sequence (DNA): TGCAGCGTTGAAGTAGGGGCAGGGGAGCTGTTTTTT. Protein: CSVEVGAGELFF.

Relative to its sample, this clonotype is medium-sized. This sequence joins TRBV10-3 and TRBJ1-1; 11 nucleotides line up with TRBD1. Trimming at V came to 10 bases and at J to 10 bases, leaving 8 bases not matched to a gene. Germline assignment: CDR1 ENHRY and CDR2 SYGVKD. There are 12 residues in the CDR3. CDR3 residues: CASWTGGVGAFF. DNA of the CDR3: TGTGCCAGCTGGACAGGGGGCGTAGGAGCTTTCTTT.

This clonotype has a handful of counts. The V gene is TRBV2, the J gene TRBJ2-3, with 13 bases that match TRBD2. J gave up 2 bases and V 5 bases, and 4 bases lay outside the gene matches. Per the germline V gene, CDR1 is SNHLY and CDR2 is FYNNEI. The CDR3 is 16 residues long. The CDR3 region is CASSPGTSGTTDTQYF. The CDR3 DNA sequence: TGTGCCAGCAGTCCCGGGACTAGCGGGACCACAGATACGCAGTATTTT.

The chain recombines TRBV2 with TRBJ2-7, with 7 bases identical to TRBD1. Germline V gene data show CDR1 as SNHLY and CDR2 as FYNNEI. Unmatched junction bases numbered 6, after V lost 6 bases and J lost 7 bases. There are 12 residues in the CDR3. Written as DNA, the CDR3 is TGTGCCAGCAGCGGACCGGGACAGGAGCAGTACTTC. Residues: CASSGPGQEQYF.

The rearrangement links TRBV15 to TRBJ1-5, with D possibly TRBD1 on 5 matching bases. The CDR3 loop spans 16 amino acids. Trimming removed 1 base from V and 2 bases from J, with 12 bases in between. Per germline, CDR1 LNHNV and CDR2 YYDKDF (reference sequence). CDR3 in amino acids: CATSRAPGTGNQPQHF. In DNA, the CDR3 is TGTGCCACCAGCAGAGCCCCAGGGACGGGCAATCAGCCCCAGCATTTT.

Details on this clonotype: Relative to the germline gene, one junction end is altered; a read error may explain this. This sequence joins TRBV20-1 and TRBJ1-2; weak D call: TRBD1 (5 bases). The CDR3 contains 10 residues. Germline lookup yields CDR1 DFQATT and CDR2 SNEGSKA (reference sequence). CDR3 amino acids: CSASRDGYAF. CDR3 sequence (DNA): TGCAGTGCTAGCAGGGATGGCTACGCCTTC.

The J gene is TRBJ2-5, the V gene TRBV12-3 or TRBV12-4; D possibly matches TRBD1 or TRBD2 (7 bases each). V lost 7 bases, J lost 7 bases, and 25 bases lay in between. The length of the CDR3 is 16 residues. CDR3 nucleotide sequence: TGTGCCAGCACCCTCTTTGGGGCAGGGGGAGGGAGGACCCAGTACTTC. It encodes CASTLFGAGGGRTQYF.

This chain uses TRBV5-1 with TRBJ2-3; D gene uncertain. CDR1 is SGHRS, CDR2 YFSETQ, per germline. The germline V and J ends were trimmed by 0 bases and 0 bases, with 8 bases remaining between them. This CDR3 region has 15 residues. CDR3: CASSLVYPSTDTQYF. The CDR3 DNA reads TGCGCCAGCAGCTTGGTTTACCCCAGCACAGATACGCAGTATTTT.

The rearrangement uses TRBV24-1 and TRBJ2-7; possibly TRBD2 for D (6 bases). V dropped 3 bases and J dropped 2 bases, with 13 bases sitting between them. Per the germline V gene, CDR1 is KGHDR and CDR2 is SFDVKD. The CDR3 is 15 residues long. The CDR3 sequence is CATSDASDGPYEQYF. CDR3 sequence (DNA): TGTGCCACCAGTGATGCTAGCGACGGACCCTACGAGCAGTACTTC.

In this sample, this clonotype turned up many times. DNA of the CDR3: TGTGCCAGCAGCCCGGCCGCGACGGACTACGAGCAGTACTTC. As protein: CASSPAATDYEQYF. The gene calls are TRBV6-5 and TRBJ2-7; unclear D gene. The CDR3 contains 14 residues. Germline loops: CDR1 MNHEY, CDR2 SVGAGI. Trimming removed 6 bases from V and 3 bases from J, with 15 bases in between.

CDR3 sequence reads: CASSLQGSEQFF. CDR3 in DNA: TGCGCCAGCAGCTTGCAGGGGAGTGAGCAGTTCTTC. The chain employs TRBV5-1 and TRBJ2-1; tentatively, D is TRBD1 (6 bases). The CDR3 has 12 residues. V lost 1 base, J lost 9 bases, and 8 bases lay in between. Germline CDR1 is SGHRS and CDR2 is YFSETQ.

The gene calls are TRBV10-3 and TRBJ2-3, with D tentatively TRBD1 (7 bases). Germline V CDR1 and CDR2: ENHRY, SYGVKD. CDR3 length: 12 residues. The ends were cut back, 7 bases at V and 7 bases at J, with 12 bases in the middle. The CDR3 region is CAIKEGANTQYF. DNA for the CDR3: TGTGCCATCAAGGAGGGGGCGAATACGCAGTATTTT.

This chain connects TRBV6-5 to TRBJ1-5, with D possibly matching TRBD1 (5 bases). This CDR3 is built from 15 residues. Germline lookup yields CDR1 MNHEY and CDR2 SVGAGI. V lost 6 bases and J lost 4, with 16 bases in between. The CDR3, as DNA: TGTGCCAGCAGCGTGGACAACTTAGGAAATCAGCCCCAGCATTTT. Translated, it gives CASSVDNLGNQPQHF.

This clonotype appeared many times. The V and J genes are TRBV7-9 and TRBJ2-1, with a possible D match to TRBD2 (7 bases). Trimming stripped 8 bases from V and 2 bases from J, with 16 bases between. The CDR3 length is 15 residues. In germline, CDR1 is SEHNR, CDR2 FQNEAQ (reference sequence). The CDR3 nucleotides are TGTGCCAGCGGCACGGGGGGCCTTACCTACAATGAGCAGTTCTTC. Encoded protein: CASGTGGLTYNEQFF.

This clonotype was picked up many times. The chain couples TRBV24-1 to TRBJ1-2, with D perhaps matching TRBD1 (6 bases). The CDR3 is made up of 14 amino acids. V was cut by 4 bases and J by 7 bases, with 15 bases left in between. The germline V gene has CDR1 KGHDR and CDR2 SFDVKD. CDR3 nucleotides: TGTGCCACCAGTGAGTCCAACAGGGTGGCTGGCTACACCTTC. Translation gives CATSESNRVAGYTF.

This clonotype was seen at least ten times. CDR3 loop: CASQGWSYEQYF. The CDR3 DNA is TGTGCCAGCCAGGGGTGGTCCTACGAGCAGTACTTC. The chain joins TRBV14 to TRBJ2-7; perhaps TRBD1 as D (6 bases). CDR1 is SGHDN, CDR2 FVKESK, per germline. Deletions cut 8 bases from V and 1 base from J, with 9 bases between. This CDR3 has 12 residues. The full variable domain, in which reference TRBV14 and TRBJ2-7 provide the parts outside the CDR3, is EAGVTQFPSHSVIEKGQTVTLRCDPISGHDNLYWYRRVMGKEIKFLLHFVKESKQDESGMPNNRFLAERTGGTYSTLKVQPAELEDSGVYFCASQGWSYEQYFGPGTRLTVT.

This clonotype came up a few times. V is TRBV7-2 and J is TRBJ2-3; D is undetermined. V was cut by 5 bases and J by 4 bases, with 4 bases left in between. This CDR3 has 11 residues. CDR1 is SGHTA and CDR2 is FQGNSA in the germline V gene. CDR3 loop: CASSNADTQYF. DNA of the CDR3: TGTGCCAGCAGCAACGCAGATACGCAGTATTTT.

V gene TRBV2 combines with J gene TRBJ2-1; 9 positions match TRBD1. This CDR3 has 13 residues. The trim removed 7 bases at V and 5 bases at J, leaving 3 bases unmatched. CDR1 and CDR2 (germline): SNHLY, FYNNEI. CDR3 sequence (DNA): TGTGCCAGCACTCGGGACAGGGACAATGAGCAGTTCTTC. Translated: CASTRDRDNEQFF.

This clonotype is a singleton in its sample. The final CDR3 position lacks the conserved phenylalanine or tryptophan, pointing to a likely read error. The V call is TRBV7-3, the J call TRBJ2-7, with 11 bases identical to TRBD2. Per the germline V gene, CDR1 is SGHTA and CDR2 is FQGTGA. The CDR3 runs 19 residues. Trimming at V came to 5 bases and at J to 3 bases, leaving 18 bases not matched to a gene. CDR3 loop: CASSHRDSGGAPKSYEQYS. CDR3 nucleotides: TGTGCCAGCAGCCACAGGGATAGCGGGGGGGCACCCAAAAGCTACGAGCAGTACTCC.